The subject of this entry is one T cell receptor beta chain. Its antigen remains unidentified. Trimming stripped 0 bases from V and 4 bases from J, with 9 bases between. Germline-derived CDR1 and CDR2 are SGHTA and FQGTGA. The CDR3 has 14 residues. The data derive from a study of graft-versus-host responses after intestinal transplantation. Study as a whole: Every recipient underwent anti-thymocyte globulin induction, then tacrolimus and steroids for around three years. General study points: Across patients carrying graft-donor T cell macrochimerism, allografts held high graft-versus-host to host-versus-graft clonal ratios. The highest levels of circulating GvH clones went along with early declines in HvG clones after transplant.

Profiled with immunoSEQ multiplex PCR; TCRdb holds only in-frame clones, not every one. The profile shows approximately 97,000 clones, roughly nine tenths of them singletons. The clonotype comes from a human donor who was the organ donor for an intestinal transplant. This chain links TRBV7-3 with TRBJ1-1, with D possibly matching TRBD1 (6 bases). The material was unstimulated CD4+ T cells sorted from spleen or lymph node cells, obtained before transplant. DNA for the CDR3: TGTGCCAGCAGCTTAACTCAGGGGAGCACTGAAGCTTTCTTT. Encoded protein: CASSLTQGSTEAFF.